This passage covers 7 T cell receptor beta chains from one sample sequenced in a study of T cell responses to AZD1222 COVID-19 vaccine. Produced via immunoSEQ multiplex PCR; TCRdb's table is partial and in-frame only. In the table there are around 88,000 clones, about nine tenths of which are singletons. Sequenced here: peripheral blood, sampled on day 0 of MenACWY control vaccination. The receptors derive from an adult in good health.

J is TRBJ1-6 and V is TRBV7-3; possibly TRBD1 for D (6 bases). Trimming removed 5 bases at V and 7 bases at J, with 12 bases between. The CDR3 loop spans 14 amino acids. Germline V CDR1 and CDR2: SGHTA, FQGTGA. In nucleotides, the CDR3 is TGTGCCAGCAGCCGACAGGTCACGAATTCACCCCTCCACTTT. It yields the protein CASSRQVTNSPLHF.

J is TRBJ2-2 and V is TRBV5-1; 8 nucleotides line up with TRBD1. Trimming removed 4 bases from V and 4 bases from J; junction bases left unmatched: 9. Per germline, CDR1 SGHRS and CDR2 YFSETQ. The CDR3 loop spans 16 amino acids. The CDR3 nucleotides are TGCGCCAGCAGCATAGACAGGGGTGCGTTCACCGGGGAGCTGTTTTTT. It specifies CASSIDRGAFTGELFF.

This chain connects TRBV5-1 to TRBJ2-7; no firm D call. Germline CDR1 reads SGHRS; CDR2 reads YFSETQ. The CDR3 runs to 14 residues. V lost 1 base and J lost 0, with 8 bases in between. The CDR3 region is CASSLMQSSYEQYF. The CDR3 region has the DNA TGCGCCAGCAGCTTGATGCAGTCCTCCTACGAGCAGTACTTC.

The chain is built from TRBV27 and TRBJ1-1; TRBD1 matches 10 bases. The junction had 8 bases not matched to a gene; V was cut back by 10 bases and J by 3 bases. Germline-derived CDR1 and CDR2 are MNHEY and SMNVEV (reference sequence). The CDR3 is 14 amino acids. The DNA for the CDR3 is TGTGCCATCGATCCGGGACAGGGGTACACTGAAGCTTTCTTT. It codes for CAIDPGQGYTEAFF.

This chain connects TRBV4-3 to TRBJ2-1; 9 positions match TRBD1. The CDR3 totals 15 residues. Germline V gene sequence: CDR1 LGHNA, CDR2 YSLEER. J was trimmed by 4 bases and V by 4 bases; bases with no gene match: 5. CDR3 region: CASSPAGQGYNEQFF. CDR3 nucleotides: TGCGCCAGCAGCCCCGCGGGACAGGGTTACAATGAGCAGTTCTTC.

The chain uses TRBV7-3 and TRBJ1-1; D remains unclear. Germline CDR1 SGHTA, CDR2 FQGTGA. This CDR3 comprises 14 residues. Trimming took off 0 bases at V and 3 bases at J, with 8 bases between the two ends. The CDR3 reads CASSLTGGDTEAFF. The CDR3 DNA is TGTGCCAGCAGCTTAACTGGCGGCGACACTGAAGCTTTCTTT.

J is TRBJ1-6 and V is TRBV5-5; possible D gene TRBD1, 5 bases. The CDR3 spans 14 residues. Between the trimmed V and J ends, which lost 3 bases and 6 bases, there was a span of 10 bases. Looked up from germline, CDR1 is SGHKS and CDR2 is YYEKEE (reference sequence). The CDR3: CASSSMTANSPLHF. In nucleotides, the CDR3 is TGTGCCAGCAGCTCAATGACAGCTAATTCACCCCTCCACTTT.